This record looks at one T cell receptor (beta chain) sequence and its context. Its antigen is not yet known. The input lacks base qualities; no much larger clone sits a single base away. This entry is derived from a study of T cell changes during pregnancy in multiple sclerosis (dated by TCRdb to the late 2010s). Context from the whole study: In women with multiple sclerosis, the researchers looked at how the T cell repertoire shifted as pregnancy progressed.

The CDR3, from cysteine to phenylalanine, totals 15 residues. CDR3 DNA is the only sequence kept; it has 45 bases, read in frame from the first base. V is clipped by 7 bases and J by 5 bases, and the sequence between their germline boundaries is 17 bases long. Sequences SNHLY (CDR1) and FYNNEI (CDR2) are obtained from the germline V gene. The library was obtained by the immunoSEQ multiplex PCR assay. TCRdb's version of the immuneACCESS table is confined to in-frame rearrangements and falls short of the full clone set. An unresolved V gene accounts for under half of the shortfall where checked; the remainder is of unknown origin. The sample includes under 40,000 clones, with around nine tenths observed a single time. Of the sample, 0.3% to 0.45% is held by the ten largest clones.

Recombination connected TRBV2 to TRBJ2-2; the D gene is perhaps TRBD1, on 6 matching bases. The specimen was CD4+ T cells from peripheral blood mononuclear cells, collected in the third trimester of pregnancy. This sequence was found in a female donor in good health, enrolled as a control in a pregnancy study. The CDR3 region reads CASTWDKGWTGELFF. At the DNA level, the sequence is TGTGCCAGCACTTGGGACAAGGGGTGGACCGGGGAGCTGTTTTTT.